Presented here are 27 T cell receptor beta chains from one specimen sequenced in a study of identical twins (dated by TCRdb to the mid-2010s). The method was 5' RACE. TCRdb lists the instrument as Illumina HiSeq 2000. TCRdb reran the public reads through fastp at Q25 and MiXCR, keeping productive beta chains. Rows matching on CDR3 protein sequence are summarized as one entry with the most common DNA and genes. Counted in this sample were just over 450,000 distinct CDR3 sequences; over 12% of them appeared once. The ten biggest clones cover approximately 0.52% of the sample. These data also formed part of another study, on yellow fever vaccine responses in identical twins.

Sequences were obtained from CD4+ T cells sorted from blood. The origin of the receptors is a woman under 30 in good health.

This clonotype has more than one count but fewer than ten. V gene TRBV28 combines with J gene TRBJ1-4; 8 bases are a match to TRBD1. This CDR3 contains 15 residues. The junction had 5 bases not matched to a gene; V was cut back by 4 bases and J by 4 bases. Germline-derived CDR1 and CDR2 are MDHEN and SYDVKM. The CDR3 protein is CASSWGQAGNEKLFF. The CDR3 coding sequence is TGTGCCAGCAGTTGGGGACAGGCGGGTAATGAAAAACTGTTTTTT.

DNA for the CDR3: TGTGCCAGCTCACCACAGTCTATGAACACTGAAGCTTTCTTT. It specifies CASSPQSMNTEAFF. The chain carries TRBV18 and TRBJ1-1; no definite D call. The V end lost 1 base, the J end lost 0 bases, and 6 bases lay between the germline ends. The CDR3 is 14 residues long. Germline CDR1 and CDR2: KGHSH and LQKENI.

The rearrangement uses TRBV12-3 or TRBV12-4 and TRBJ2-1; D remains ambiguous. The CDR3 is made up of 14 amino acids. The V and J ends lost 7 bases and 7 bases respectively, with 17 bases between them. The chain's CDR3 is CASTNRNPRNEQFF. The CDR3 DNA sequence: TGTGCCAGCACCAACCGCAACCCAAGGAATGAGCAGTTCTTC.

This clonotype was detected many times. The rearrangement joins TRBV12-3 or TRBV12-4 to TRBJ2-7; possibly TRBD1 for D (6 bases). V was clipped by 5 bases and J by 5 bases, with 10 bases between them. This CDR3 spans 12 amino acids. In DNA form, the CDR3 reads TGTGCCAGCAGTCCACAGGGCAACGAGCAGTACTTC. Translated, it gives CASSPQGNEQYF.

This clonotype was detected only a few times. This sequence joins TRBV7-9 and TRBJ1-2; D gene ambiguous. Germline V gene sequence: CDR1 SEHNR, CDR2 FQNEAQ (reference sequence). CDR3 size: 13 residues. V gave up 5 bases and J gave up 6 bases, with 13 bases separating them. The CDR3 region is CASSLGEFDGYTF. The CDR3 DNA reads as TGTGCCAGCAGCCTCGGGGAGTTCGATGGCTACACCTTC.

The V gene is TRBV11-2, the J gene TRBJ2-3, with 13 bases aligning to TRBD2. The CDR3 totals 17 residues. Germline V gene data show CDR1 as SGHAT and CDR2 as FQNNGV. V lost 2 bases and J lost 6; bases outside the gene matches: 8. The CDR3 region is CASSLTSTSGGADTQYF. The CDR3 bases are TGTGCCAGCAGCTTAACCTCTACTAGCGGGGGGGCGGATACGCAGTATTTT. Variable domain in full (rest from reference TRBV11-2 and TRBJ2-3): EAGVAQSPRYKIIEKRQSVAFWCNPISGHATLYWYQQILGQGPKLLIQFQNNGVVDDSQLPKDRFSAERLKGVDSTLKIQPAKLEDSAVYLCASSLTSTSGGADTQYFGPGTRLTVL.

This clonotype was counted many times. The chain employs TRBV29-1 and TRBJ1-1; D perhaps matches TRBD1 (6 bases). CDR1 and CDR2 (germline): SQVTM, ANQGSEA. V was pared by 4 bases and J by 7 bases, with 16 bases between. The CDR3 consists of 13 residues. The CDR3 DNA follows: TGCAGCGTTGCTGGCAGGGACAAGAATGAAGCTTTCTTT. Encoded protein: CSVAGRDKNEAFF. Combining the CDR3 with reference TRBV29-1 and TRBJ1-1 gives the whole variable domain SAVISQKPSRDICQRGTSLTIQCQVDSQVTMMFWYRQQPGQSLTLIATANQGSEATYESGFVIDKFPISRPNLTFSTLTVSNMSPEDSSIYLCSVAGRDKNEAFFGQGTRLTVV.

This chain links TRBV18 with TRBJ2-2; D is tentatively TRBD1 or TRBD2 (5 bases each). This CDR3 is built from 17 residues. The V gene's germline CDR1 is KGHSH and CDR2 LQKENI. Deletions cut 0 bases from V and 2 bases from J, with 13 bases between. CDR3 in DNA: TGTGCCAGCTCACCACCGGTAGGGGAGCCAAACACCGGGGAGCTGTTTTTT. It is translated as CASSPPVGEPNTGELFF.

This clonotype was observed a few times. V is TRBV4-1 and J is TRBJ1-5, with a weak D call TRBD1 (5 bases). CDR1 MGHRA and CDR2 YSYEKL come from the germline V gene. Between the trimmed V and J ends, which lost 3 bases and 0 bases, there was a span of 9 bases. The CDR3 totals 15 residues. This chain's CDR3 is CASSQGPFSNQPQHF. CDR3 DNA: TGCGCCAGCAGCCAGGGACCCTTTAGCAATCAGCCCCAGCATTTT.

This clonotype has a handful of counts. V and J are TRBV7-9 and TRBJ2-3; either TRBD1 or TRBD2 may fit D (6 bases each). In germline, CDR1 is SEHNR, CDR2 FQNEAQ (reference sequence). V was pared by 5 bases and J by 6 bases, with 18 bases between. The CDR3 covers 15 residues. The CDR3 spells CASSLTGTWGDTQYF. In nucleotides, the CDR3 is TGTGCCAGCAGCCTAACAGGGACTTGGGGGGATACGCAGTATTTT.

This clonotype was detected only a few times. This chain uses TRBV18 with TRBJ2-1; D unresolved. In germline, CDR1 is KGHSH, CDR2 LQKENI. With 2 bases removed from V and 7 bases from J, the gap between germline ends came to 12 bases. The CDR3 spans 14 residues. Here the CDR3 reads CASSPIILTNEQFF. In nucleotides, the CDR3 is TGTGCCAGCTCACCAATTATCCTGACGAATGAGCAGTTCTTC. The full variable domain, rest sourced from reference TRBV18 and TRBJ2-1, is NAGVMQNPRHLVRRRGQEARLRCSPMKGHSHVYWYRQLPEEGLKFMVYLQKENIIDESGMPKERFSAEFPKEGPSILRIQQVVRGDSAAYFCASSPIILTNEQFFGPGTRLTVL.

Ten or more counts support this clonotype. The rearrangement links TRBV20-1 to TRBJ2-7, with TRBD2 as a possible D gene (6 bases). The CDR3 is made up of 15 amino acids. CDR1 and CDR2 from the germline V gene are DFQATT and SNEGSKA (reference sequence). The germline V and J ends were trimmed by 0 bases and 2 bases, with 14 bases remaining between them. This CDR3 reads CSAREVLALTYEQYF. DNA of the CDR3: TGCAGTGCTAGAGAGGTACTAGCCCTCACCTACGAGCAGTACTTC.

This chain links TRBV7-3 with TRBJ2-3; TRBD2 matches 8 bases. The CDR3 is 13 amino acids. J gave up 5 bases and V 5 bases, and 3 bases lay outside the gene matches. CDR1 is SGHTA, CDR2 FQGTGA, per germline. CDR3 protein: CASSGGLGDTQYF. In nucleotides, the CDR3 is TGTGCCAGCAGCGGGGGACTAGGAGATACGCAGTATTTT.

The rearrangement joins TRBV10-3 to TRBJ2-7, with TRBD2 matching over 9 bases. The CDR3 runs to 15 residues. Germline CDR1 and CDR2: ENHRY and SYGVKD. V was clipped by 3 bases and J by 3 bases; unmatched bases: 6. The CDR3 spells CAISETSGRNYEQYF. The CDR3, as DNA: TGTGCCATCAGTGAAACTAGCGGGCGAAACTACGAGCAGTACTTC.

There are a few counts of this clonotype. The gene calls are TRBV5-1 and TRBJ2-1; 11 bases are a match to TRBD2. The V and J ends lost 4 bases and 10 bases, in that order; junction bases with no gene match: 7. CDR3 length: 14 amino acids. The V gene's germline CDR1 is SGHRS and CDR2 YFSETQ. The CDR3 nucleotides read TGCGCCAGCAGCAGGGGGGGACTAGCGGAAGAGCAGTTCTTC. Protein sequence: CASSRGGLAEEQFF. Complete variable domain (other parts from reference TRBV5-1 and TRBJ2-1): KAGVTQTPRYLIKTRGQQVTLSCSPISGHRSVSWYQQTPGQGLQFLFEYFSETQRNKGNFPGRFSGRQFSNSRSEMNVSTLELGDSALYLCASSRGGLAEEQFFGPGTRLTVL.

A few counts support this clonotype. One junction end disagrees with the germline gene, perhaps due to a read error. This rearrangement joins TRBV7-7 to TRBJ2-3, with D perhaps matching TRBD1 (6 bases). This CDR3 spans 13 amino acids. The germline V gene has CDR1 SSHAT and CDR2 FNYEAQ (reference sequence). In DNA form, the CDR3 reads TGTGCTAGCAGCCTGGACAGCGTGAATACGCAGTATTTT. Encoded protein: CASSLDSVNTQYF.

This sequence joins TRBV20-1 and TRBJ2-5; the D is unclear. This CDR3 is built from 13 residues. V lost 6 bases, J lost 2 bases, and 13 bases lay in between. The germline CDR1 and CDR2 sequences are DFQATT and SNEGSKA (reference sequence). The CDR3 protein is CSAQVSFQETQYF. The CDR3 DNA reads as TGCAGTGCCCAGGTTTCTTTTCAAGAGACCCAGTACTTC.

Written as DNA, the CDR3 is TGCAGTGCTAGTAACAGGTTCTCCGGCTCCTACGAGCAGTACTTC. Residues: CSASNRFSGSYEQYF. This chain joins TRBV20-1 and TRBJ2-7; D possibly corresponds to TRBD1 (5 bases). Germline CDR1 and CDR2: DFQATT and SNEGSKA (reference sequence). Trimming removed 3 bases at V and 0 bases at J, with 15 bases between. The CDR3 is made up of 15 amino acids.

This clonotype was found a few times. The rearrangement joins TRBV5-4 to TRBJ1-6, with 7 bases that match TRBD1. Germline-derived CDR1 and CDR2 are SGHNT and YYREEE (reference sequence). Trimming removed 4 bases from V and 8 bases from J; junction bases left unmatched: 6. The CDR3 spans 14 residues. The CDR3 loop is CASSPTGRYSPLHF. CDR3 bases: TGTGCCAGCAGCCCGACAGGGCGATATTCACCCCTCCACTTT.

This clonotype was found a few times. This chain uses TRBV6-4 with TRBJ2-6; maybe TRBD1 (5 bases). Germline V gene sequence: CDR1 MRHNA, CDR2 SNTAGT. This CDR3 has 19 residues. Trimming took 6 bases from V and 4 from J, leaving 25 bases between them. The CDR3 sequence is CASSRTNAGYLAGANVLTF. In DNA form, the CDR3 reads TGTGCCAGCAGCCGCACCAACGCAGGGTATTTGGCCGGGGCCAACGTCCTGACTTTC.

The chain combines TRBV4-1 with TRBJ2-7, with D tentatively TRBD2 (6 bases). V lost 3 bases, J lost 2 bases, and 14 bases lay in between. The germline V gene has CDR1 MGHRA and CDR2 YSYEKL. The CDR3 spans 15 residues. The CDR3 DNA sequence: TGCGCCAGCAGCCATTCAGGCGGGACTGCCTACGAGCAGTACTTC. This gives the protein CASSHSGGTAYEQYF.

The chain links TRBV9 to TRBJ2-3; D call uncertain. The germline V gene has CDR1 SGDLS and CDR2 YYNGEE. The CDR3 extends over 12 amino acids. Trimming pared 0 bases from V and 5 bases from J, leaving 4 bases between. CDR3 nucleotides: TGTGCCAGCAGCGTAGCACTAGATACGCAGTATTTT. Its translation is CASSVALDTQYF.

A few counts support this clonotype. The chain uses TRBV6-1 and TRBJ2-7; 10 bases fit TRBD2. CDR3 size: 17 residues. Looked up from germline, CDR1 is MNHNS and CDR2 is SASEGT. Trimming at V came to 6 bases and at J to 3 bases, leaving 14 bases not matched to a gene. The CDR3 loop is CASRAPGGLAGVYEQYF. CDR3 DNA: TGTGCCAGCAGGGCCCCTGGGGGCCTAGCGGGAGTCTACGAGCAGTACTTC.

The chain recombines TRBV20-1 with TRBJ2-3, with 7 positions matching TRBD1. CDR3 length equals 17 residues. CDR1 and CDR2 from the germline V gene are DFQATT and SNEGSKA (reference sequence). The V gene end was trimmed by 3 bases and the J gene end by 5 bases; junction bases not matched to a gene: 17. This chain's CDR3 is CSASFDGQGVAGDTQYF. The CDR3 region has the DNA TGCAGTGCTAGTTTTGATGGGCAGGGGGTGGCCGGAGATACGCAGTATTTT.

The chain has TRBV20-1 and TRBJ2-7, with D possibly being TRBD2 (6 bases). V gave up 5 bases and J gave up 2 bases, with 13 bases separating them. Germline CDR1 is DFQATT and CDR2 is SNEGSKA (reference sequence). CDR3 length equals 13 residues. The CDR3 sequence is CSAWASATYEQYF. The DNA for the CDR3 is TGCAGTGCTTGGGCTAGCGCAACCTACGAGCAGTACTTC.

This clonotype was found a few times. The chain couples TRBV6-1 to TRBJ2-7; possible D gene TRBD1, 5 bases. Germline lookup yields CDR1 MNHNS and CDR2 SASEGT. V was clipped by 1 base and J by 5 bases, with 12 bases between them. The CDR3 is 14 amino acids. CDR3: CASSEELGRHEQYF. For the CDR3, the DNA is TGTGCCAGCAGTGAAGAACTGGGGCGCCACGAGCAGTACTTC.

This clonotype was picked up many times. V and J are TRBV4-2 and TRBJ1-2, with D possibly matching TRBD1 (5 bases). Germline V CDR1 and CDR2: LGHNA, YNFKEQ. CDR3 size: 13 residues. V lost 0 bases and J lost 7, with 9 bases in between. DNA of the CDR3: TGTGCCAGCAGCCAAGATCTGGGGCGTGGCTACACCTTC. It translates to CASSQDLGRGYTF.